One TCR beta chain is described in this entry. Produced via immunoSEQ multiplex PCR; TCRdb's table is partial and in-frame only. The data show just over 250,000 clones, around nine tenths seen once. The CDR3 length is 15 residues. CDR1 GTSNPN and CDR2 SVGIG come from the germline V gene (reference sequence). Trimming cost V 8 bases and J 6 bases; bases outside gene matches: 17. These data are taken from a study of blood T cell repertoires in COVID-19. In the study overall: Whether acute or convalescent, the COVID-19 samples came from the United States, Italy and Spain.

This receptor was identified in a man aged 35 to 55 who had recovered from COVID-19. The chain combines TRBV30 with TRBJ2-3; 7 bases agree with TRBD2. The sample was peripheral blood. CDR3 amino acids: CAQSSRQREWDTQYF. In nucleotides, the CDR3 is TGTGCCCAAAGTTCGAGACAGCGGGAATGGGATACGCAGTATTTT. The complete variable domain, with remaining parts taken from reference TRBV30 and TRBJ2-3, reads SQTIHQWPATLVQPVGSPLSLECTVEGTSNPNLYWYRQAAGRGLQLLFYSVGIGQISSEVPQNLSASRPQDRQFILSSKKLLLSDSGFYLCAQSSRQREWDTQYFGPGTRLTVL.